Listed below are T cell receptor beta chains from one sample, sequenced in a study of shared clonotypes between healthy human individuals. The method was immunoSEQ multiplex PCR; TCRdb's version includes in-frame clones alone and lacks a portion of them. Of 2 million to 2.5 million clones in the sample, roughly 93% were seen once. The sample comprised naive CD4+ T cells from PBMCs. The source is a man younger than 30 in good health. Some clones in this sample may be carry-over from other donors' samples. Both conserved end residues are part of each CDR3. The order of the fields is J gene, V gene, clone size, D gene, CDR3 DNA, CDR3 protein. A D gene is named only where the DNA matches it firmly. Clone size is not always given. Where it is, it says once, few, many or a class for expanded clones.

>TRBJ1-1|TRBV6-1|.|.
TGTGCCAGCAGCGGACAGATGATGAACACTGAAGCTTTCTTT
CASSGQMMNTEAFF
>TRBJ2-7|TRBV28|.|TRBD2
TGTGCCAGCAGCTCTAGGGCAGCGGGGGCCTACGAGCAGTACTTC
CASSSRAAGAYEQYF
>TRBJ2-5|TRBV5-8|.|.
TGTGCCAGCAGCCCAGGGGAGCTAGCGGCGGGTGAGACCCAGTACTTC
CASSPGELAAGETQYF
>TRBJ2-5|TRBV6-1|.|.
TGTGCCAGCAGGGGGGCGATGAGGGAGACCCAGTACTTC
CASRGAMRETQYF
>TRBJ2-3|TRBV7-3|.|.
TGTGCCAGCAGCTTAGGAGGAACAGATACGCAGTATTTT
CASSLGGTDTQYF
>TRBJ2-7|TRBV6-1|once|.
TGTGCCAGCAGTGAAGATGGCCGGGTTGGGACCGAGCAGTACTTC
CASSEDGRVGTEQYF
>TRBJ2-7|TRBV28|.|.
TGTGCCAGCACCAACAGGGACGGCATCTACGAGCAGTACTTC
CASTNRDGIYEQYF
>TRBJ2-7|TRBV6-1|.|.
TGTGCCAGCAGTGAAAGGCGGACGACAGGCTGGCAGTACTTC
CASSERRTTGWQYF
>TRBJ2-6|TRBV2|.|TRBD2
TGTGCCAGCAGCATGACTAGCACTGGGGCCAACGTCCTGACTTTC
CASSMTSTGANVLTF
>TRBJ2-7|TRBV28|.|TRBD2
TGTGCCAGCAGTTTGCTCGGGGCTAGCGGGTTTTACGAGCAGTACTTC
CASSLLGASGFYEQYF
>TRBJ1-5|TRBV11-2|.|.
TGTGCCAGCAGCCCAAACACGGGGGATCAGCCCCAGCATTTT
CASSPNTGDQPQHF
>TRBJ2-7|TRBV7-9|once|TRBD2
TGTGCCAGCGGGACTAGCGGGAGGTGGGAGCAGTACTTC
CASGTSGRWEQYF
>TRBJ2-5|TRBV5-1|.|.
TGCGCCAGCAGCTTGGGGGCGGGACAAGAGACCCAGTACTTC
CASSLGAGQETQYF
>TRBJ2-2|TRBV19|few|.
TGTGCCAGTAAGCTTTGGGACGGAGCCACCGGGGAGCTGTTTTTT
CASKLWDGATGELFF
>TRBJ2-2|TRBV6-4|.|TRBD2
TGTGCCAGGTACGAGGGGGCTAGCGGGAGTAGAGCAGAGCCCGGGGAGCTGTTTTTT
CARYEGASGSRAEPGELFF
>TRBJ1-5|TRBV15|once|.
TGTGCCACCAGCAGGGACAGATGGGGCAATCAGCCCCAGCATTTT
CATSRDRWGNQPQHF
>TRBJ2-2|TRBV28|.|TRBD1
TGTGCCAGCAGGCGTGCCGGGACAGGGGGTACCGGGGAGCTGTTTTTT
CASRRAGTGGTGELFF
>TRBJ1-1|TRBV5-6|.|TRBD1
TGTGCCAGCAGCCCGGTAGGACAGGGAATGAACACTGAAGCTTTCTTT
CASSPVGQGMNTEAFF
>TRBJ2-3|TRBV19|.|.
TGTGCCAGTAGTACCGGACAGACTAGCACAGATACGCAGTATTTT
CASSTGQTSTDTQYF
>TRBJ2-1|TRBV7-9|once|.
TGTGCCAGCAGCCCAGCGGACCATGAGCAGTTCTTC
CASSPADHEQFF
>TRBJ2-7|TRBV7-2|.|.
TGTGCCAGCAGCTTAGATTTTGGGGGAGCCTACGAGCAGTACTTC
CASSLDFGGAYEQYF
>TRBJ1-1|TRBV19|.|.
TGTGCCAGTAGTATTAGGAAGGAAACTGAAGCTTTCTTT
CASSIRKETEAFF
>TRBJ2-5|TRBV5-1|.|TRBD1
TGCGCCAGCAGCGGGGCCGGGACAGGGAGCGAGACCCAGTACTTC
CASSGAGTGSETQYF
>TRBJ1-2|TRBV18|.|.
TGTGCCAGCTCACCGGTCGGGGTGGGTGATGGCTACACCTTC
CASSPVGVGDGYTF
>TRBJ2-3|TRBV5-1|.|.
TGCGCCAGCAGTCGGGATCACTATTCATTGGATACGCAGTATTTT
CASSRDHYSLDTQYF
>TRBJ1-3|TRBV20-1|.|.
TGCAGTGCTGGAGACAGAAACACCATATATTTT
CSAGDRNTIYF
>TRBJ2-2|TRBV28|.|TRBD2
TGTGGCGTCCGGGGGAGGGGAAACACCGGGGAGCTGTTTTTT
CGVRGRGNTGELFF
>TRBJ1-1|TRBV2|.|TRBD1
TGTGCCAGCACCGGGACAGGGGGCCACACTGAAGCTTTCTTT
CASTGTGGHTEAFF
>TRBJ2-7|TRBV13|.|.
TGTGCCAGCTTTACCCTGGGGGCACTGGCCTACGAGCAGTACTTC
CASFTLGALAYEQYF